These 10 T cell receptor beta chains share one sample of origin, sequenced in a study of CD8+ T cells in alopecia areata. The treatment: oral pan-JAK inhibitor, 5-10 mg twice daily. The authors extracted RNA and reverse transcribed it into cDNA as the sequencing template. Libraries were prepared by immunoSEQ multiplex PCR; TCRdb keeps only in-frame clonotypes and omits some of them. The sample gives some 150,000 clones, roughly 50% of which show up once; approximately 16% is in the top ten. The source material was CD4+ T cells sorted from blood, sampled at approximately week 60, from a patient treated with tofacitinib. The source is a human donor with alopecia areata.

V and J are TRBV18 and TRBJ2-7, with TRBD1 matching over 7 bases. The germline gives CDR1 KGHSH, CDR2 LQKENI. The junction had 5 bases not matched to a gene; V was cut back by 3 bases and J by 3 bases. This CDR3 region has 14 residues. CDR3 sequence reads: CASSPTGVGYEQYF. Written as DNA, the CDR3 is TGTGCCAGCTCACCCACAGGGGTCGGCTACGAGCAGTACTTC.

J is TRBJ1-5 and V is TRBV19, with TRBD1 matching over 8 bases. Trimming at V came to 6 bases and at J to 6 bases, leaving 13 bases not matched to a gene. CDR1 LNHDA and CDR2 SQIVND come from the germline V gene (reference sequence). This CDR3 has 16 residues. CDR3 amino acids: CASSLRTGSGSQPQHF. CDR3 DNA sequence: TGTGCCAGTAGCCTACGGACAGGGAGCGGGAGTCAGCCCCAGCATTTT.

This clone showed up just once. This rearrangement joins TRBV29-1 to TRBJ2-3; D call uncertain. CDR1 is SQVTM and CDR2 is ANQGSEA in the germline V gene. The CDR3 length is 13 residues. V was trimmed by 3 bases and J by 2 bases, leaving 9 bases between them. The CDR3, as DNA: TGCAGCGTTGAGTTAGTGAACACAGATACGCAGTATTTT. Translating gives CSVELVNTDTQYF.

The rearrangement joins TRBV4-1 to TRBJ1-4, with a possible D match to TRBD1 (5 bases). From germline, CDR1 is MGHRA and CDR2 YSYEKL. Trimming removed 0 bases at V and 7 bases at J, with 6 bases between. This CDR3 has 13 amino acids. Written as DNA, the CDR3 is TGCGCCAGCAGCCAAGAAAGGGGTGAAAAACTGTTTTTT. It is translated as CASSQERGEKLFF.

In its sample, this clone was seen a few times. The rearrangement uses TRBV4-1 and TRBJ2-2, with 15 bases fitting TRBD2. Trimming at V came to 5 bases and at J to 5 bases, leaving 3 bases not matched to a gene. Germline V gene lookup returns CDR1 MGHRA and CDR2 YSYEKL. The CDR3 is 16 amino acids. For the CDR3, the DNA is TGCGCCAGCAGCACGGGACTAGCGGGGGGTACCGGGGAGCTGTTTTTT. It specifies CASSTGLAGGTGELFF.

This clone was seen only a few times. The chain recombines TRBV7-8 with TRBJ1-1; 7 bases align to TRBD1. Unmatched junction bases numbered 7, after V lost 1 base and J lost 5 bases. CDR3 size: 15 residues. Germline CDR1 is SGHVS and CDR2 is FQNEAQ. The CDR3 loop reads CASSLVTDRATEAFF. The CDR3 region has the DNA TGTGCCAGCAGCTTAGTTACCGACAGGGCGACTGAAGCTTTCTTT.

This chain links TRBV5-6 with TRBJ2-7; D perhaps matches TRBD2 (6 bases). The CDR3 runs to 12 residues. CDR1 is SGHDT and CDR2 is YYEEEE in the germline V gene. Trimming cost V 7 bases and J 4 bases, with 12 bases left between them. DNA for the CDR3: TGTGCCAGCCGCGGGACCGCGTACGAGCAGTACTTC. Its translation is CASRGTAYEQYF.

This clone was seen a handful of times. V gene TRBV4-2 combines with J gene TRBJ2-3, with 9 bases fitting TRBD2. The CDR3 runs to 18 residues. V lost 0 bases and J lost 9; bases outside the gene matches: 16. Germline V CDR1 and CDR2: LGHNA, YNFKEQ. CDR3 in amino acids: CASSQDVAGVIRLGTQYF. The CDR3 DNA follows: TGTGCCAGCAGCCAAGATGTAGCGGGGGTTATCCGGTTAGGCACGCAGTATTTT.

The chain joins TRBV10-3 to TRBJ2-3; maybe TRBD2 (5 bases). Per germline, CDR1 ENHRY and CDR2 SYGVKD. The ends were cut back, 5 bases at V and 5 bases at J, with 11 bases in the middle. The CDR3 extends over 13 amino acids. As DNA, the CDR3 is TGTGCCATCAGTACAACAGAGGGAGATACGCAGTATTTT. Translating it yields CAISTTEGDTQYF.

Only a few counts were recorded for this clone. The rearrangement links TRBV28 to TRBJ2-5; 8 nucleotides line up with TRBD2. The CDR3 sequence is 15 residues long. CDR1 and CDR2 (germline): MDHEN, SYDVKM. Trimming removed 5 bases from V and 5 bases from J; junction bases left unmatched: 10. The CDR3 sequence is CASSKQAGVGETQYF. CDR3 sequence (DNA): TGTGCCAGCAGTAAACAAGCGGGGGTTGGGGAGACCCAGTACTTC.